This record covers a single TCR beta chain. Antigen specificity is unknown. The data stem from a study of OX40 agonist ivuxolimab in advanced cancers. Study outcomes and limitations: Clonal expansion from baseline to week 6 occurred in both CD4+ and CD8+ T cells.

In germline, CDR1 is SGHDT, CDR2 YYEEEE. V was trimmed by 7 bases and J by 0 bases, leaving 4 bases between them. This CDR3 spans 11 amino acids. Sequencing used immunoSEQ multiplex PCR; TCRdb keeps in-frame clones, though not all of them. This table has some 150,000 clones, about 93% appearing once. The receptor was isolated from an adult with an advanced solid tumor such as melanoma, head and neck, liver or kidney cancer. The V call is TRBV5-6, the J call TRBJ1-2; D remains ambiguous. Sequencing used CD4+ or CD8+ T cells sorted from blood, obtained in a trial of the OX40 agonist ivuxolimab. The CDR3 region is CASGTNYGYTF. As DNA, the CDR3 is TGTGCCAGCGGGACTAACTATGGCTACACCTTC.